These 27 T cell receptor beta chains share one sample of origin, sequenced in a study of shared clonotypes between healthy human individuals. The assay was immunoSEQ multiplex PCR, and TCRdb's table has in-frame clones only and misses some. Of some 360,000 clones in the sample, less than 85% were seen once. The source material was memory CD4+ T cells sorted from blood. Stated subset: CD45RA-negative fraction. These receptors were obtained from a young man in good health.

J is TRBJ1-2 and V is TRBV6-4; D is unresolved. Germline CDR1 reads MRHNA; CDR2 reads SNTAGT. Trimming took off 5 bases at V and 8 bases at J, with 15 bases between the two ends. The CDR3 runs to 13 residues. CDR3: CASSYDGSSGYTF. CDR3 nucleotides: TGTGCCAGCAGTTACGATGGAAGTTCAGGCTACACCTTC.

CDR3 protein: CAISAGGTGEFIYNEQFF. The DNA of the CDR3 is TGTGCCATCAGTGCCGGCGGGACAGGGGAGTTTATTTACAATGAGCAGTTCTTC. This chain links TRBV10-3 with TRBJ2-1, with 10 bases fitting TRBD1. The CDR3 has 18 residues. Germline V CDR1 and CDR2: ENHRY, SYGVKD. V dropped 4 bases and J dropped 4; count of bases not matched to a gene: 13.

The chain employs TRBV2 and TRBJ2-1, with 15 bases identical to TRBD2. Germline V gene lookup returns CDR1 SNHLY and CDR2 FYNNEI. The CDR3 spans 16 residues. The V gene end was trimmed by 6 bases and the J gene end by 7 bases; junction bases not matched to a gene: 7. The DNA of the CDR3 is TGTGCCAGCAGCGTGGGACTAGCGGGAGGCCGGAATGAGCAGTTCTTC. As protein: CASSVGLAGGRNEQFF.

The chain is built from TRBV5-1 and TRBJ2-7; D not resolved. This CDR3 region has 14 residues. Per germline, CDR1 SGHRS and CDR2 YFSETQ. Trimming stripped 3 bases from V and 3 bases from J, with 13 bases between. The CDR3 is CASSSRRGDYEQYF. CDR3 bases: TGCGCCAGCAGCTCGCGGCGAGGAGACTACGAGCAGTACTTC.

This chain connects TRBV5-5 to TRBJ1-4, with a possible D match to TRBD1 (6 bases). Germline values: CDR1 SGHKS, CDR2 YYEKEE (reference sequence). Between the trimmed V and J ends, which lost 3 bases and 6 bases, there was a span of 12 bases. This CDR3 contains 14 residues. The CDR3 DNA sequence: TGTGCCAGCAGCTATAGGGGGGGACATGAAAAACTGTTTTTT. Translated: CASSYRGGHEKLFF.

This clone was seen a handful of times. The genes are TRBV5-8 and TRBJ2-7; D unresolved. Germline-derived CDR1 and CDR2 are SGHTS and YDEGEE. Trimming pared 4 bases from V and 3 bases from J, leaving 17 bases between. The CDR3 has 15 residues. The CDR3 here is CASSPAPSQSYEQYF. CDR3 coding DNA: TGTGCCAGCAGCCCGGCCCCCTCCCAGAGCTACGAGCAGTACTTC.

The rearrangement joins TRBV28 to TRBJ2-7, with D possibly TRBD1 on 6 matching bases. The CDR3 has 14 amino acids. Looked up from germline, CDR1 is MDHEN and CDR2 is SYDVKM. Trimming pared 3 bases from V and 2 bases from J, leaving 11 bases between. CDR3 residues: CASSFGQLTYEQYF. The CDR3 DNA reads as TGTGCCAGCAGTTTCGGACAGCTCACCTACGAGCAGTACTTC.

V usage is TRBV5-1 and J usage is TRBJ2-5; no clear D gene. The V gene's germline CDR1 is SGHRS and CDR2 YFSETQ. The CDR3 runs 13 residues. V dropped 0 bases and J dropped 5 bases, with 8 bases sitting between them. The CDR3 nucleotides read TGCGCCAGCAGCTTGGCTGACCGGGAGACCCAGTACTTC. Protein: CASSLADRETQYF.

This clone was counted once. The chain combines TRBV5-5 with TRBJ1-2; D is unclear. The V gene's germline CDR1 is SGHKS and CDR2 YYEKEE (reference sequence). This CDR3 region has 15 residues. The V end was cut by 4 bases, the J end by 4 bases, with 17 bases between. This CDR3 is CASSIAATPTYGYTF. In DNA form, the CDR3 reads TGTGCCAGCAGCATCGCCGCTACCCCCACCTATGGCTACACCTTC.

The chain joins TRBV9 to TRBJ2-3; D may be TRBD2 (5 bases). The CDR3 is 14 amino acids. V was shortened by 2 bases and J by 5 bases, with 12 bases between the two germline ends. CDR1 and CDR2 from the germline V gene are SGDLS and YYNGEE. The CDR3 coding sequence is TGTGCCAGCAGCGTGGTGGGAGCTGGAGATACGCAGTATTTT. Its translation is CASSVVGAGDTQYF.

The chain combines TRBV7-2 with TRBJ2-5; D might be TRBD1 or TRBD2, each matching 5 bases. CDR3 size: 15 residues. Germline assignment: CDR1 SGHTA and CDR2 FQGNSA. Deletions cut 6 bases from V and 4 bases from J, with 18 bases between. CDR3 sequence: CASRKYGDGGETQYF. In DNA form, the CDR3 reads TGTGCCAGCAGAAAGTACGGGGACGGAGGAGAGACCCAGTACTTC. The variable domain in full, with the rest retrieved from reference TRBV7-2 and TRBJ2-5, is GAGVSQSPSNKVTEKGKDVELRCDPISGHTALYWYRQSLGQGLEFLIYFQGNSAPDKSGLPSDRFSAERTGGSVSTLTIQRTQQEDSAVYLCASRKYGDGGETQYFGPGTRLLVL.

This chain connects TRBV5-6 to TRBJ2-7; either TRBD1 or TRBD2 may fit D (7 bases each). Between the trimmed V and J ends, which lost 4 bases and 6 bases, there was a span of 23 bases. CDR1 and CDR2 from the germline V gene are SGHDT and YYEEEE. The CDR3 has 16 amino acids. The CDR3, as DNA: TGTGCCAGCAGCGAGGGGGCTAGCGGTCAAGGGGGCGAGCAGTACTTC. It is translated as CASSEGASGQGGEQYF.

This sequence joins TRBV11-2 and TRBJ2-1; maybe TRBD1 (6 bases). V lost 5 bases to trimming and J lost 9 bases, with 11 bases between them. This CDR3 is built from 12 residues. The V gene's germline CDR1 is SGHAT and CDR2 FQNNGV. This chain's CDR3 is CASSTQGIEQFF. The CDR3 DNA reads as TGTGCCAGCAGCACCCAGGGGATTGAGCAGTTCTTC.

This chain joins TRBV19 and TRBJ2-2; D is perhaps TRBD1 (6 bases). The CDR3 covers 17 residues. Deletions cut 1 base from V and 0 bases from J, with 12 bases between. Germline lookup yields CDR1 LNHDA and CDR2 SQIVND (reference sequence). The CDR3 bases are TGTGCCAGTAGTATAGCCGGGGCAGGGGCGAACACCGGGGAGCTGTTTTTT. This codes for CASSIAGAGANTGELFF.

This clone was counted a few times. The J gene is TRBJ1-5, the V gene TRBV9, with 7 positions matching TRBD1. The V segment lost 8 bases and the J segment 5 bases; nucleotides outside the gene matches: 10. CDR3 length: 14 amino acids. Germline V gene sequence: CDR1 SGDLS, CDR2 YYNGEE. The CDR3 here is CASSSGRGDQPQHF. The DNA of the CDR3 is TGTGCCAGTTCTTCTGGCAGGGGGGATCAGCCCCAGCATTTT.

The chain joins TRBV5-4 to TRBJ2-1; no definite D call. CDR3 length: 8 residues. Looked up from germline, CDR1 is SGHNT and CDR2 is YYREEE (reference sequence). V lost 7 bases and J lost 12, with 5 bases in between. CDR3: CASPRQFF. The CDR3, as DNA: TGTGCCAGCCCGAGGCAGTTCTTC.

V is TRBV2 and J is TRBJ2-7, with D possibly TRBD2 on 7 matching bases. The CDR3 loop spans 11 amino acids. The germline gives CDR1 SNHLY, CDR2 FYNNEI. Trimming removed 3 bases at V and 12 bases at J, with 12 bases between. The CDR3 sequence: CASSDGGAAYF. CDR3 nucleotide sequence: TGTGCCAGCAGTGATGGGGGGGCGGCGTACTTC.

In its sample, this clone was seen many times. The CDR3 loop is CASSPHGTRPYF. Here the CDR3 DNA reads TGTGCCAGCAGTCCCCACGGGACTAGGCCATACTTC. The V gene is TRBV27, the J gene TRBJ2-7, with TRBD2 identical over 8 bases. After removal of 5 bases from V and 13 bases from J, the junction contained 10 bases not matched to a gene. CDR1 and CDR2 from the germline V gene are MNHEY and SMNVEV (reference sequence). This CDR3 is built from 12 residues.

The chain employs TRBV7-8 and TRBJ1-1, with 8 bases matching TRBD1. With 5 bases clipped from V and 11 bases from J, the junction kept 7 bases outside the gene matches. The CDR3 totals 12 residues. Germline CDR1 and CDR2: SGHVS and FQNEAQ. The CDR3 protein is CASSMQTGEAFF. The CDR3 DNA reads as TGTGCCAGCAGCATGCAGACAGGGGAGGCTTTCTTT.

The V gene is TRBV5-1, the J gene TRBJ1-4; D not resolved. This CDR3 contains 15 residues. Germline loops: CDR1 SGHRS, CDR2 YFSETQ. Trimming left V 5 bases short and J 4 bases short, with 15 bases between. Here the CDR3 reads CASSRSGGHNEKLFF. CDR3 nucleotides: TGCGCCAGCAGTCGATCCGGCGGGCATAATGAAAAACTGTTTTTT. Filled out from reference TRBV5-1 and TRBJ1-4, the complete variable domain reads KAGVTQTPRYLIKTRGQQVTLSCSPISGHRSVSWYQQTPGQGLQFLFEYFSETQRNKGNFPGRFSGRQFSNSRSEMNVSTLELGDSALYLCASSRSGGHNEKLFFGSGTQLSVL.

The chain combines TRBV7-3 with TRBJ2-1; 9 nucleotides match TRBD2. The CDR3 has 16 residues. The germline gives CDR1 SGHTA, CDR2 FQGTGA. Trimming removed 1 base from V and 8 bases from J; junction bases left unmatched: 9. CDR3 in amino acids: CASSLIAGLATDEQFF. The CDR3 coding sequence is TGTGCCAGCAGCTTAATAGCTGGACTAGCGACCGATGAGCAGTTCTTC.

For this clone: The identical CDR3 is also encoded by other nucleotide sequences in the sample. V and J are TRBV5-1 and TRBJ2-7, with D uncertain. The CDR3 has 14 residues. V shed 4 bases and J shed 2 bases, with 13 bases lying between them. The germline gives CDR1 SGHRS, CDR2 YFSETQ. CDR3 sequence reads: CASSLAAETYEQYF. CDR3 DNA: TGCGCCAGCAGCCTGGCTGCGGAAACCTACGAGCAGTACTTC.

This clone occurred many times. This chain uses TRBV28 with TRBJ2-1; D is perhaps TRBD2 (5 bases). Germline CDR1 MDHEN, CDR2 SYDVKM. Trimming cost V 7 bases and J 8 bases, with 18 bases left between them. The CDR3 totals 14 residues. DNA of the CDR3: TGTGCCAGCAATGGAGGCCTTTCTGGCGATGAGCAGTTCTTC. Protein product: CASNGGLSGDEQFF. Full variable domain (remainder filled in from reference TRBV28 and TRBJ2-1): DVKVTQSSRYLVKRTGEKVFLECVQDMDHENMFWYRQDPGLGLRLIYFSYDVKMKEKGDIPEGYSVSREKKERFSLILESASTNQTSMYLCASNGGLSGDEQFFGPGTRLTVL.

The J gene is TRBJ1-1, the V gene TRBV19; no firm D call. The CDR3 contains 13 residues. The germline gives CDR1 LNHDA, CDR2 SQIVND (reference sequence). With 5 bases removed from V and 6 bases from J, the gap between germline ends came to 13 bases. CDR3 nucleotide sequence: TGTGCCAGTAGTCCTCAGGCCCTGGCTGAAGCTTTCTTT. Protein: CASSPQALAEAFF.

This chain connects TRBV7-9 to TRBJ2-1, with D unclear. Germline CDR1 and CDR2: SEHNR and FQNEAQ (reference sequence). Between the trimmed V and J ends, which lost 5 bases and 5 bases, there was a span of 7 bases. The length of the CDR3 is 12 residues. CDR3 nucleotides: TGTGCCAGCAGCCCCGTCGACAATGAGCAGTTCTTC. Translating gives CASSPVDNEQFF. Full variable domain (missing parts from reference TRBV7-9 and TRBJ2-1): DTGVSQNPRHKITKRGQNVTFRCDPISEHNRLYWYRQTLGQGPEFLTYFQNEAQLEKSRLLSDRFSAERPKGSFSTLEIQRTEQGDSAMYLCASSPVDNEQFFGPGTRLTVL.

This clone was detected once. The chain employs TRBV19 and TRBJ1-3; 9 nucleotides line up with TRBD1. The length of the CDR3 is 14 residues. Looked up from germline, CDR1 is LNHDA and CDR2 is SQIVND (reference sequence). V lost 8 bases to trimming and J lost 0 bases; unmatched junction nucleotides: 2. The CDR3 protein is CASGQGTSGNTIYF. DNA of the CDR3: TGTGCCAGTGGACAGGGGACCTCTGGAAACACCATATATTTT.

This clone came up once. J is TRBJ1-1 and V is TRBV9, with 10 nucleotides matching TRBD1. This CDR3 region has 15 residues. In germline, CDR1 is SGDLS, CDR2 YYNGEE. Germline trimming cut 6 bases from V and 0 bases from J; bases unmatched to any gene: 5. CDR3 coding DNA: TGTGCCAGCACCAGGACAGGGGGGTTGAACACTGAAGCTTTCTTT. This sequence encodes CASTRTGGLNTEAFF.